These T cell receptor beta chains were read from a single sample in a study of early T cells in non-severe SARS-CoV-2 infection. Each CDR3 protein is one row after TCRdb ran MiXCR on the 5' RACE reads. The sample consists of roughly 28,000 distinct CDR3 sequences, 4.4% of them appearing once. Sequenced: whole blood. The receptor source for this set is an adult who was a healthcare worker with PCR-confirmed SARS-CoV-2 infection or an uninfected control (not recorded which). Both conserved end residues are part of each CDR3. The D gene is left open where the match is weak. Clone size is stated in some rows and not others, as once, few, many or a class when expanded.

V	size	J	D	DNA	CDR3
TRBV6-5	many	TRBJ1-6	-	TGTGCCAGCACCCGGGGGGGGCTGAATTCACCCCTCCACTTT	CASTRGGLNSPLHF
TRBV11-3	many	TRBJ1-1	TRBD1	TGTGCCAGCAGCAACACGGACAGGCTTATAACCACTGAAGCTTTCTTT	CASSNTDRLITTEAFF
TRBV6-5	many	TRBJ1-6	-	TGTGCCAGCAGTTACGTACAGGGCATATCTTCCCCCCTCCATTTT	CASSYVQGISSPLHF
TRBV20-1	many	TRBJ2-2	-	TGCAGTGCTAGAGATGTTGCCAGGACGAACACCGGGGAGCTGTTTTTT	CSARDVARTNTGELFF
TRBV18	-	TRBJ2-5	-	TGTGCCAGCTCACCAAAGTGGCAGGGAGTCGAAGAGACCCAGTACTTC	CASSPKWQGVEETQYF
TRBV12-3/TRBV12-4	few	TRBJ1-6	-	TGTGCCAGCAGTTTAAAGGGATCAGGCTCACCCCTCCACTTT	CASSLKGSGSPLHF
TRBV6-2/TRBV6-3	many	TRBJ1-2	-	TGTGCCAGCAGTTGGAGTTACAACTATGGCTACACCTTC	CASSWSYNYGYTF
TRBV6-2/TRBV6-3	many	TRBJ2-2	TRBD2	TGTGCCAGCAGTTTGACTGAAAAAGCGGGAGCGGTATCCGGGGAGCTGTTTTTT	CASSLTEKAGAVSGELFF
TRBV5-1	many	TRBJ2-1	-	TGCGCCAGCAGCTTGAGGTCTTCCGTGACAGGACCCGACAATGAGCAGTTCTTC	CASSLRSSVTGPDNEQFF
TRBV10-3	many	TRBJ2-5	-	TGTGCCATCAGTGAGTCGGGGAAAGAGACCCAGTACTTC	CAISESGKETQYF
TRBV20-1	many	TRBJ1-1	-	TGCTATGGGGCAGGAGGCACTGAAGCTTTCTTT	CYGAGGTEAFF
TRBV6-2/TRBV6-3	-	TRBJ2-7	-	TGTGCCAGCGGAGTGGGGCACGAGCAGTACTTC	CASGVGHEQYF
TRBV9	many	TRBJ2-6	-	TGTGCCAGCAGCGGACCCTACACCTCTGGGGCCAACGTCCTGACTTTC	CASSGPYTSGANVLTF
TRBV4-2	many	TRBJ2-1	-	TGTGCCAGCAGCCAAGAACTAGCCCCTGACAATGAGCAGTTCTTC	CASSQELAPDNEQFF
TRBV6-6	few	TRBJ2-5	-	TGTGCCAGCAGTTACTCAAACAGGGCGTGGACCCAGTACTTC	CASSYSNRAWTQYF
TRBV15	many	TRBJ1-4	-	TGTGCCACCAGCAGGCAGGGTTCCCTTTATGAAAAACTGTTTTTT	CATSRQGSLYEKLFF
TRBV7-3	many	TRBJ2-2	TRBD1	TGTGCCAGCAGCTCCACAGGGGTCACCGGGGAGCTGTTTTTT	CASSSTGVTGELFF
TRBV28	many	TRBJ1-1	-	TGTGCCAGCAGTTTCTCGGGGGGCTCGAACACTGAAGCTTTCTTT	CASSFSGGSNTEAFF
TRBV5-1	many	TRBJ2-1	-	TGCGCCAGCAGCTTGGCCAGCAGGACGGATTCCTCCAATGAGCAGTTCTTC	CASSLASRTDSSNEQFF
TRBV7-8	many	TRBJ2-3	-	TGTGCCAGCAGCTTAGGGGACATAACAGATACGCAGTATTTT	CASSLGDITDTQYF